These T cell receptor beta chains were read from a single sample in a study of low-dose radiotherapy and immunotherapy resistance in tumors. TCRdb re-derived calls from the reads in MiXCR, one entry per CDR3 protein. Of some 57,000 distinct CDR3 sequences in the sample, roughly 23% were seen once. Here the sequenced sample was PBMCs, taken after low-dose radiotherapy plus immunotherapy. The receptors derive from a male donor with prostate cancer. Each CDR3 is given with its conserved first and last residue. The order of the fields is clone size, J gene, D gene, V gene, CDR3 protein, CDR3 DNA. D genes are given only for firm matches. The size of a clone is reported for some rows only, either as once, few or many, or as a class for expanded clones.

clone_size: many; j_call: TRBJ2-7; d_call: TRBD2; v_call: TRBV4-1; cdr3_aa: CASSQVEPGLAGYEQYF; cdr3_nt: TGCGCCAGCAGCCAAGTGGAGCCGGGGCTAGCGGGCTACGAGCAGTACTTC
clone_size: many; j_call: TRBJ2-3; d_call: TRBD2; v_call: TRBV7-3; cdr3_aa: CASSSGLAGGTQYF; cdr3_nt: TGTGCCAGCAGCTCGGGACTAGCGGGAGGTACGCAGTATTTT
clone_size: many; j_call: TRBJ1-2; d_call: NA; v_call: TRBV28; cdr3_aa: CASRLRFGYGYTF; cdr3_nt: TGTGCCAGCAGGTTGAGGTTCGGCTATGGCTACACCTTC
clone_size: many; j_call: TRBJ1-1; d_call: NA; v_call: TRBV4-1; cdr3_aa: CASSQASDSRTEAFF; cdr3_nt: TGCGCCAGCAGCCAGGCCTCGGACAGCAGAACTGAAGCTTTCTTT
clone_size: many; j_call: TRBJ2-1; d_call: NA; v_call: TRBV12-3/TRBV12-4; cdr3_aa: CASTPQRGNNEQFF; cdr3_nt: TGTGCCAGCACCCCGCAGCGTGGGAACAATGAGCAGTTCTTC
clone_size: many; j_call: TRBJ2-1; d_call: TRBD2; v_call: TRBV3-1; cdr3_aa: CASSQDPAGGPRGEQFF; cdr3_nt: TGTGCCAGCAGCCAAGACCCAGCGGGAGGGCCCCGTGGTGAGCAGTTCTTC
clone_size: medium-sized; j_call: TRBJ2-1; d_call: TRBD1; v_call: TRBV2; cdr3_aa: CASRSGTGVGEQFF; cdr3_nt: TGTGCCAGCAGGTCCGGGACAGGGGTCGGAGAGCAGTTCTTC
clone_size: many; j_call: TRBJ1-2; d_call: NA; v_call: TRBV20-1; cdr3_aa: CSAAQGINYGYTF; cdr3_nt: TGCAGTGCCGCGCAGGGGATTAACTATGGCTACACCTTC
clone_size: NA; j_call: TRBJ2-3; d_call: TRBD1; v_call: TRBV7-4; cdr3_aa: CASSSRTGGIYTDTQYF; cdr3_nt: TGTGCCAGCAGCTCCAGGACAGGGGGGATCTACACAGATACGCAGTATTTT
clone_size: many; j_call: TRBJ2-3; d_call: TRBD2; v_call: TRBV6-2/TRBV6-3; cdr3_aa: CASSYSGSLSTDTQYF; cdr3_nt: TGTGCCAGCAGTTATAGCGGGAGCCTCAGCACAGATACGCAGTATTTT
clone_size: many; j_call: TRBJ2-7; d_call: TRBD2; v_call: TRBV20-1; cdr3_aa: CSARDAAAWSGSSYEQYF; cdr3_nt: TGCAGTGCTAGAGATGCGGCCGCATGGAGCGGGAGCTCCTACGAGCAGTACTTC
clone_size: many; j_call: TRBJ2-2; d_call: NA; v_call: TRBV6-2/TRBV6-3; cdr3_aa: CASSGQNTGELFF; cdr3_nt: TGTGCCAGCAGTGGTCAGAACACCGGGGAGCTGTTTTTT
clone_size: many; j_call: TRBJ2-7; d_call: TRBD2; v_call: TRBV2; cdr3_aa: CASTPGASGRVYEQYF; cdr3_nt: TGTGCCAGCACTCCGGGGGCTAGCGGGAGGGTCTACGAGCAGTACTTC
clone_size: many; j_call: TRBJ1-5; d_call: NA; v_call: TRBV6-5; cdr3_aa: CASNRAGQPQHF; cdr3_nt: TGTGCCAGCAACAGGGCGGGTCAGCCCCAGCATTTT
clone_size: many; j_call: TRBJ2-2; d_call: TRBD2; v_call: TRBV6-6; cdr3_aa: CASSYSSGANTGELFF; cdr3_nt: TGTGCCAGCAGTTACTCTAGCGGGGCGAACACCGGGGAGCTGTTTTTT
clone_size: many; j_call: TRBJ1-4; d_call: TRBD1; v_call: TRBV20-1; cdr3_aa: CSAREDGADRGRGKLFF; cdr3_nt: TGCAGTGCTAGAGAAGATGGGGCGGACAGGGGGCGCGGAAAACTGTTTTTT
clone_size: many; j_call: TRBJ1-4; d_call: TRBD1; v_call: TRBV5-4; cdr3_aa: CASSEQGAGNEKLFF; cdr3_nt: TGTGCCAGCAGCGAACAGGGGGCGGGCAATGAAAAACTGTTTTTT